One sample yielded the 22 T cell receptor beta chains listed below, sequenced in a study of blood T cells in healthy people across ages. PCR was performed a second time for about 6 to 11 cycles using a sample-barcoded 5' primer and a J-beta primer mix. TCRdb analysed the 5' RACE reads with MiXCR anew, one entry per CDR3 protein. In the table there are about 600,000 distinct CDR3 sequences, around half of which are singletons. Material: blood. The origin of the receptors is a man at least 80 years old in good health.

The chain recombines TRBV10-3 with TRBJ1-6; D call uncertain. Germline V gives CDR1 ENHRY, CDR2 SYGVKD. V was trimmed by 6 bases and J by 0 bases, leaving 9 bases between them. The CDR3 consists of 15 residues. In nucleotides, the CDR3 is TGTGCCATCAGGTCCCAGCTCTCCTATAATTCACCCCTCCACTTT. Its protein product is CAIRSQLSYNSPLHF.

The chain combines TRBV5-1 with TRBJ2-3, with a weak D call TRBD2 (5 bases). The germline V gene has CDR1 SGHRS and CDR2 YFSETQ. The ends were cut back, 0 bases at V and 8 bases at J, with 22 bases in the middle. The CDR3 has 17 residues. CDR3 in DNA: TGCGCCAGCAGCTTGGGCCTAGCTCCCGAGGTCCTCCGTACGCAGTATTTT. Encoded protein: CASSLGLAPEVLRTQYF.

This sequence joins TRBV15 and TRBJ2-3, with 11 bases matching TRBD2. V gave up 0 bases and J gave up 0 bases; unmatched junction bases: 11. CDR3 length: 20 amino acids. Germline V gene data show CDR1 as LNHNV and CDR2 as YYDKDF (reference sequence). CDR3 nucleotide sequence: TGTGCCACCAGCAGAGACCCACCTTCAACTAGCGGGAGAAGCACAGATACGCAGTATTTT. It is translated as CATSRDPPSTSGRSTDTQYF.

The genes are TRBV20-1 and TRBJ2-1, with 9 bases that match TRBD2. J was trimmed by 4 bases and V by 3 bases; bases with no gene match: 25. This CDR3 region has 21 residues. Per the germline V gene, CDR1 is DFQATT and CDR2 is SNEGSKA (reference sequence). The CDR3 region is CSASPHRGAGGLELLYNEQFF. The DNA for the CDR3 is TGCAGTGCTAGCCCCCACCGGGGAGCGGGGGGCCTCGAACTCCTATACAATGAGCAGTTCTTC.

V and J are TRBV5-6 and TRBJ2-7, with a possible D match to TRBD1 (6 bases). The CDR3 contains 13 residues. Trimming removed 4 bases at V and 2 bases at J, with 10 bases between. Germline assignment: CDR1 SGHDT and CDR2 YYEEEE. The CDR3 loop is CASSTWTAYEQYF. The DNA for the CDR3 is TGTGCCAGCAGCACATGGACAGCCTACGAGCAGTACTTC.

The CDR3 protein is CASSFRDRQNRGDTQYF. The CDR3 nucleotides read TGTGCCAGCAGTTTTAGGGACAGGCAAAACCGAGGGGATACGCAGTATTTT. The V gene is TRBV12-3 or TRBV12-4, the J gene TRBJ2-3; the match to TRBD1 covers 8 bases. The trim removed 3 bases at V and 6 bases at J, leaving 14 bases unmatched. The CDR3 contains 17 residues.

The chain carries TRBV7-2 and TRBJ1-1; tentatively, D is TRBD1 (5 bases). This CDR3 has 13 residues. In germline, CDR1 is SGHTA, CDR2 FQGNSA. The V gene lost 2 bases and the J gene lost 3 bases, with 7 bases spanning the gap. CDR3 amino acids: CASSLTRDTEAFF. The DNA for the CDR3 is TGTGCCAGCAGCTTAACCAGGGACACTGAAGCTTTCTTT.

The chain carries TRBV7-2 and TRBJ1-2; D is unresolved. The V and J ends lost 5 bases and 5 bases respectively, with 6 bases between them. Germline lookup yields CDR1 SGHTA and CDR2 FQGNSA. CDR3 length equals 11 residues. CDR3 sequence: CASSLIYGYTF. CDR3 DNA sequence: TGTGCCAGCAGCCTAATTTATGGCTACACCTTC.

V usage is TRBV13 and J usage is TRBJ1-1; D unclear. Germline V gene lookup returns CDR1 PRHDT and CDR2 FYEKMQ (reference sequence). The CDR3 contains 14 residues. The ends were cut back, 6 bases at V and 5 bases at J, with 16 bases in the middle. For the CDR3, the DNA is TGTGCCAGCAGTGATACGGGGATGAGGACTGAAGCTTTCTTT. It codes for CASSDTGMRTEAFF. Full variable domain (remainder filled in from reference TRBV13 and TRBJ1-1): AAGVIQSPRHLIKEKRETATLKCYPIPRHDTVYWYQQGPGQDPQFLISFYEKMQSDKGSIPDRFSAQQFSDYHSELNMSSLELGDSALYFCASSDTGMRTEAFFGQGTRLTVV.

This clonotype was observed once. The chain has TRBV3-1 and TRBJ1-1; D is perhaps TRBD1 (6 bases). V was clipped by 4 bases and J by 0 bases, with 15 bases between them. CDR1 and CDR2 from the germline V gene are LGHDT and YNNKEL (reference sequence). The CDR3 has 16 amino acids. The CDR3 DNA reads TGTGCCAGCAGCCGGACAGAGAAACTAATGAACACTGAAGCTTTCTTT. This codes for CASSRTEKLMNTEAFF.

This chain links TRBV6-2 or TRBV6-3 with TRBJ2-1, with 8 bases aligning to TRBD1. The J segment lost 6 bases and the V segment lost 0 bases, leaving 4 bases of the junction unmatched. CDR1 and CDR2 (germline): MNHEY, SVGEGT. There are 15 residues in the CDR3. The CDR3 DNA sequence: TGTGCCAGCAGTTACTCGGACAGGGTGTCCAATGAGCAGTTCTTC. Its protein is CASSYSDRVSNEQFF.

In its sample, this clonotype was seen a few times. The genes are TRBV24-1 and TRBJ2-5; a weak D match, TRBD2 (5 bases). The CDR3 runs 18 residues. Trimming took 5 bases from V and 2 from J, leaving 23 bases between them. The germline gives CDR1 KGHDR, CDR2 SFDVKD. CDR3 nucleotides: TGTGCCACCAGTGCAATGTGGACTCCTCGCCCCATTCAAGAGACCCAGTACTTC. It translates to CATSAMWTPRPIQETQYF.

This clonotype was observed a few times. The chain combines TRBV4-2 with TRBJ2-7; no definite D call. Trimming stripped 1 base from V and 6 bases from J, with 10 bases between. Germline lookup yields CDR1 LGHNA and CDR2 YNFKEQ. The CDR3 is made up of 13 amino acids. In DNA form, the CDR3 reads TGTGCCAGCAGCCAAGTTTCTAACCCCGAGCAGTACTTC. This sequence encodes CASSQVSNPEQYF.

A remark on this clonotype: A read error may produce the germline difference seen at one junction end. The chain couples TRBV3-1 to TRBJ2-2; TRBD1 or TRBD2 may be the D gene (5 bases each). From germline, CDR1 is LGHDT and CDR2 YNNKEL (reference sequence). The CDR3 is 16 residues long. CDR3 nucleotides: TGTGCCAGCAGCCAAGATGGGACCGCGAACACCGGAGAGCTGTTTTTT. Protein sequence: CASSQDGTANTGELFF.

This clonotype appeared a single time. The chain is built from TRBV3-1 and TRBJ2-3; 10 positions agree with TRBD2. Germline V gene lookup returns CDR1 LGHDT and CDR2 YNNKEL (reference sequence). J gave up 4 bases and V 5 bases, and 12 bases lay outside the gene matches. This CDR3 is 17 amino acids long. CDR3: CASSSYRASGSADTQYF. The CDR3 DNA is TGTGCCAGCAGCTCCTACCGGGCTAGCGGGAGCGCAGATACGCAGTATTTT.

This clonotype was seen only a few times. V gene TRBV7-3 combines with J gene TRBJ2-3; tentatively, D is TRBD1 (5 bases). V was clipped by 2 bases and J by 3 bases, with 15 bases between them. The CDR3 runs 16 residues. The germline V gene encodes CDR1 SGHTA and CDR2 FQGTGA. This CDR3 is CASSLGLIRDTDTQYF. CDR3 bases: TGTGCCAGCAGCTTAGGTCTTATCAGGGATACAGATACGCAGTATTTT. The full variable domain, completed using reference TRBV7-3 and TRBJ2-3, is GAGVSQTPSNKVTEKGKYVELRCDPISGHTALYWYRQSLGQGPEFLIYFQGTGAADDSGLPNDRFFAVRPEGSVSTLKIQRTERGDSAVYLCASSLGLIRDTDTQYFGPGTRLTVL.

The CDR3 here is CSARDPTGGDYNEQFF. In DNA, the CDR3 is TGCAGTGCTAGAGACCCGACAGGGGGAGACTACAATGAGCAGTTCTTC. The gene calls are TRBV20-1 and TRBJ2-1; TRBD1 aligns across 9 bases. CDR1 and CDR2 (germline): DFQATT, SNEGSKA (reference sequence). The J segment lost 3 bases and the V segment lost 0 bases, leaving 6 bases of the junction unmatched. The CDR3 is 16 amino acids.

Only a few counts were recorded for this clonotype. This sequence joins TRBV29-1 and TRBJ1-1; possible D gene TRBD1, 6 bases. Germline values: CDR1 SQVTM, CDR2 ANQGSEA. The CDR3 extends over 11 amino acids. V lost 6 bases and J lost 7, with 12 bases in between. CDR3: CSVNRVIEAFF. CDR3 in DNA: TGCAGCGTCAACAGGGTAATTGAAGCTTTCTTT.

J is TRBJ2-7 and V is TRBV3-1; D gene unclear. This CDR3 contains 14 residues. The germline V and J ends were trimmed by 0 bases and 2 bases, with 8 bases remaining between them. Germline CDR1 LGHDT, CDR2 YNNKEL (reference sequence). The CDR3 nucleotides are TGTGCCAGCAGCCAAGATCGCGTTACCTACGAGCAGTACTTC. It encodes CASSQDRVTYEQYF.

Turning to this clonotype: A much larger clone lies a single base off, so this may be a read error. The V and J genes are TRBV4-2 and TRBJ2-7; possible D gene TRBD2, 6 bases. CDR3 length: 15 residues. Trimming took 0 bases from V and 6 from J, leaving 15 bases between them. The V gene's germline CDR1 is LGHNA and CDR2 YNFKEQ. As DNA, the CDR3 is TGTGCCAGCAGCCAAGATATGGGGACTTCTGGCGAGCAGTACTTC. It specifies CASSQDMGTSGEQYF.

The chain uses TRBV4-3 and TRBJ1-1, with D possibly TRBD1 on 6 matching bases. The CDR3 has 16 residues. Germline V gene sequence: CDR1 LGHNA, CDR2 YSLEER. V shed 0 bases and J shed 7 bases, with 18 bases lying between them. As DNA, the CDR3 is TGCGCCAGCAGCCAAGACGCCCGCCAGGGGCGCGGTGAAGCTTTCTTT. Residues: CASSQDARQGRGEAFF.

This rearrangement joins TRBV9 to TRBJ2-1, with TRBD2 matching over 7 bases. Germline V gene data show CDR1 as SGDLS and CDR2 as YYNGEE. The junction had 12 bases not matched to a gene; V was cut back by 4 bases and J by 5 bases. This CDR3 spans 16 amino acids. CDR3 coding DNA: TGTGCCAGCAGCCCTGGCCTAGCGGAGATTAACAATGAGCAGTTCTTC. Translation gives CASSPGLAEINNEQFF.